These 30 T cell receptor beta chains were sequenced from one sample in a study of OX40 agonist ivuxolimab in advanced cancers. Profiled with immunoSEQ multiplex PCR; TCRdb holds only in-frame clones, not every one. The sample contains 80,000 or so clones, 75% to 90% of which appear only once. Source: CD4+ or CD8+ T cells sorted from blood, taken in a trial of the OX40 agonist ivuxolimab. The receptors originated from an adult with an advanced solid tumor such as melanoma, head and neck, liver or kidney cancer.

Only one count was recorded for this clone. This chain links TRBV4-2 with TRBJ1-1; D uncertain. The CDR3 is 14 amino acids. The V and J ends lost 5 bases and 3 bases respectively, with 13 bases between them. CDR1 is LGHNA, CDR2 YNFKEQ, per germline. The CDR3 loop is CASSLRREYTEAFF. CDR3 DNA: TGTGCCAGCAGCTTGAGGCGGGAGTACACTGAAGCTTTCTTT.

The rearrangement joins TRBV27 to TRBJ1-2, with TRBD1 matching 9 bases. The CDR3 sequence is 14 residues long. Germline values: CDR1 MNHEY, CDR2 SMNVEV (reference sequence). Trimming cost V 5 bases and J 4 bases; bases outside gene matches: 5. The CDR3 DNA reads as TGTGCCAGCAGTCCAGGGACAGGGATCTATGGCTACACCTTC. Translated: CASSPGTGIYGYTF.

This rearrangement joins TRBV4-1 to TRBJ2-2, with TRBD1 identical over 12 bases. The germline CDR1 and CDR2 sequences are MGHRA and YSYEKL. Unmatched junction bases numbered 2, after V lost 4 bases and J lost 5 bases. The length of the CDR3 is 15 residues. CDR3: CASSLGQGATGELFF. Written as DNA, the CDR3 is TGCGCCAGCAGCCTGGGACAGGGGGCGACCGGGGAGCTGTTTTTT.

This chain links TRBV10-1 with TRBJ2-1; 7 bases match TRBD2. The ends lost 2 bases at V and 6 bases at J; junction bases unmatched: 4. This CDR3 spans 14 amino acids. Looked up from germline, CDR1 is WNHNN and CDR2 is SYGVQD (reference sequence). CDR3 sequence (DNA): TGCGCCAGCAGTGAGGGACTAGTTGGCAATGAGCAGTTCTTC. Amino acids: CASSEGLVGNEQFF.

The chain combines TRBV28 with TRBJ1-6; D not certain. This CDR3 has 13 residues. Germline CDR1 MDHEN, CDR2 SYDVKM. CDR3 coding DNA: TGTGCAATAGGGCATTCGGCAGATTCACCCCTCCACTTT. It translates to CAIGHSADSPLHF.

The chain has TRBV28 and TRBJ1-5; 9 bases are a match to TRBD1. This CDR3 spans 16 amino acids. CDR1 and CDR2 from the germline V gene are MDHEN and SYDVKM. V shed 9 bases, J shed 5 bases, and the junction held 14 bases outside the gene matches. CDR3 region: CASRSLGTGFDQPQHF. The CDR3 DNA follows: TGTGCCAGTAGGTCCCTCGGGACAGGGTTTGATCAGCCCCAGCATTTT.

As to this clone: The junction departs from germline at one end; a sequencing error may be responsible. This sequence joins TRBV6-6 and TRBJ2-5, with D unresolved. The CDR3 consists of 11 residues. Germline CDR1 and CDR2: MNHNY and SVGAGI (reference sequence). CDR3 nucleotide sequence: TGTGCCAGCAGTTACCAGGAGACCCAGTACTTC. Amino acid sequence: CASSYQETQYF.

This sequence joins TRBV5-4 and TRBJ2-5; D gene ambiguous. The V end was cut by 2 bases, the J end by 2 bases, with 10 bases between. Germline lookup yields CDR1 SGHNT and CDR2 YYREEE (reference sequence). The CDR3 totals 14 residues. CDR3 sequence: CASSFNPGQETQYF. The CDR3 DNA reads TGTGCCAGCAGCTTTAACCCAGGACAAGAGACCCAGTACTTC.

The rearrangement links TRBV2 to TRBJ1-5; a weak D match, TRBD1 (6 bases). This CDR3 has 12 amino acids. Trimming cost V 8 bases and J 3 bases, with 8 bases left between them. CDR1 and CDR2 (germline): SNHLY, FYNNEI. In DNA, the CDR3 is TGTGCCAGCGGACAGCTCAATCAGCCCCAGCATTTT. This gives the protein CASGQLNQPQHF.

This clone occurred many times. The V and J genes are TRBV30 and TRBJ1-3; D might be TRBD1 (6 bases). Trimming took 0 bases from V and 4 from J, leaving 7 bases between them. CDR3 length: 13 amino acids. In germline, CDR1 is GTSNPN, CDR2 SVGIG (reference sequence). The CDR3 nucleotides read TGTGCCTGGAGTGTAACAGGGGGAAACACCATATATTTT. Translated: CAWSVTGGNTIYF.

In this sample, this clone turned up a few times. The V gene is TRBV18, the J gene TRBJ1-2; D gene ambiguous. Germline CDR1 KGHSH, CDR2 LQKENI. Trimming left V 2 bases short and J 8 bases short, with 18 bases between. The CDR3 is 15 residues long. CDR3 in DNA: TGTGCCAGCTCACCAGACTTGGACTCGCGGAGCGGCTACACCTTC. Translated, it gives CASSPDLDSRSGYTF.

This chain connects TRBV19 to TRBJ2-5; perhaps D is TRBD1 or TRBD2 (5 bases each). Germline CDR1 and CDR2: LNHDA and SQIVND (reference sequence). The V and J ends lost 9 bases and 1 base respectively, with 15 bases between them. CDR3 length: 14 residues. CDR3 sequence: CASQDLGAQETQYF. The DNA of the CDR3 is TGTGCCAGCCAGGACCTCGGGGCCCAAGAGACCCAGTACTTC.

The table lists this clone with a few counts. The CDR3, as DNA: TGCGCCAGCAGCTCGGAACAGGGAAACTATGGCTACACCTTC. Translation: CASSSEQGNYGYTF. The V and J genes are TRBV5-1 and TRBJ1-2; D possibly corresponds to TRBD1 (6 bases). Germline V gene lookup returns CDR1 SGHRS and CDR2 YFSETQ. The V and J ends lost 3 bases and 2 bases respectively, with 11 bases between them. This CDR3 has 14 residues. Supplemented by reference TRBV5-1 and TRBJ1-2, the full variable domain reads KAGVTQTPRYLIKTRGQQVTLSCSPISGHRSVSWYQQTPGQGLQFLFEYFSETQRNKGNFPGRFSGRQFSNSRSEMNVSTLELGDSALYLCASSSEQGNYGYTFGSGTRLTVV.

CDR3 bases: TGCAGCGGGAGGATCTCCTACGAGCAGTACTTC. Translating gives CSGRISYEQYF. The V gene is TRBV20-1, the J gene TRBJ2-7, with TRBD2 matching over 7 bases. The CDR3 spans 11 residues. The germline gives CDR1 DFQATT, CDR2 SNEGSKA (reference sequence).

In DNA form, the CDR3 reads TGTGCCAGTAGTCGCGCCAGCGAAGGCTATGGCTACACCTTC. It codes for CASSRASEGYGYTF. The chain employs TRBV19 and TRBJ1-2; no definite D call. The V end lost 5 bases, the J end lost 4 bases, and 14 bases lay between the germline ends. Germline CDR1 LNHDA, CDR2 SQIVND (reference sequence). This CDR3 is 14 amino acids long.

The chain uses TRBV7-2 and TRBJ2-3; no clear D. V lost 2 bases to trimming and J lost 0 bases, with 9 bases between them. Germline V gene sequence: CDR1 SGHTA, CDR2 FQGNSA. The CDR3 is made up of 15 amino acids. The CDR3 nucleotides read TGTGCCAGCAGCTTACCTGCCTCTAGCACAGATACGCAGTATTTT. Encoded protein: CASSLPASSTDTQYF.

V and J are TRBV7-6 and TRBJ2-1; 9 bases are a match to TRBD2. V lost 2 bases, J lost 9 bases, and 8 bases stayed unmatched. There are 15 residues in the CDR3. Germline CDR1 reads SGHVS; CDR2 reads FNYEAQ. The CDR3 is CASSLKAGGGVEQFF. The CDR3 DNA sequence: TGTGCCAGCAGCTTAAAAGCGGGAGGTGGGGTTGAGCAGTTCTTC.

V and J are TRBV6-5 and TRBJ2-7; 12 bases align to TRBD2. This CDR3 region has 14 residues. Per the germline V gene, CDR1 is MNHEY and CDR2 is SVGAGI. With V trimmed by 5 bases and J by 7 bases, 6 bases remained unmatched. The CDR3 DNA follows: TGTGCCAGCAGTGCTAGCGGGAGGGGAAGGGAGCAGTACTTC. Protein product: CASSASGRGREQYF.

The chain carries TRBV6-5 and TRBJ1-6; D not resolved. The CDR3 is made up of 12 amino acids. The germline V and J ends were trimmed by 4 bases and 12 bases, with 10 bases remaining between them. Germline-derived CDR1 and CDR2 are MNHEY and SVGAGI. The CDR3 sequence is CASSSGGRPLHF. The CDR3 DNA reads TGTGCCAGCAGTTCTGGAGGTCGACCCCTCCACTTT.

The CDR3 loop is CASSLTAGGNTEAFF. CDR3 in DNA: TGTGCCAGCAGCTTAACAGCAGGGGGGAACACTGAAGCTTTCTTT. The gene calls are TRBV7-3 and TRBJ1-1, with TRBD1 matching 7 bases. The germline V gene encodes CDR1 SGHTA and CDR2 FQGTGA. The CDR3 loop spans 15 amino acids. V was pared by 0 bases and J by 1 base, with 2 bases of the junction left unmatched.

The J gene is TRBJ2-3, the V gene TRBV4-2; D might be TRBD1 or TRBD2, each matching 5 bases. There are 16 residues in the CDR3. Germline V CDR1 and CDR2: LGHNA, YNFKEQ. Trimming left V 0 bases short and J 0 bases short, with 10 bases between. The CDR3, as DNA: TGTGCCAGCAGCCAAGATTGGGGGTCTAGCACAGATACGCAGTATTTT. Its translation is CASSQDWGSSTDTQYF.

The chain uses TRBV9 and TRBJ2-1, with a weak D call TRBD1 (6 bases). Trimming stripped 0 bases from V and 4 bases from J, with 14 bases between. This CDR3 contains 16 residues. The germline V gene has CDR1 SGDLS and CDR2 YYNGEE. The chain's CDR3 is CASSVGEGVGYNEQFF. The CDR3 DNA follows: TGTGCCAGCAGCGTAGGAGAGGGGGTTGGATACAATGAGCAGTTCTTC.

The chain employs TRBV21-1 and TRBJ2-3; whether TRBD1, the table's D call, matches the DNA was not checked. TRBV21-1 is noted as a pseudogene. The CDR3 runs 15 residues. The CDR3 reads CASSPGQDSTDTQYF. The CDR3, as DNA: TGTGCCAGCAGCCCGGGACAGGATAGCACAGATACGCAGTATTTT.

The chain uses TRBV5-8 and TRBJ1-1; D is uncertain. V was cut by 1 base and J by 0 bases, with 7 bases left in between. Germline values: CDR1 SGHTS, CDR2 YDEGEE. This CDR3 comprises 14 residues. For the CDR3, the DNA is TGTGCCAGCAGCTTGTGGGCCATGAACACTGAAGCTTTCTTT. This sequence encodes CASSLWAMNTEAFF.

This chain joins TRBV6-1 and TRBJ1-6, with D unresolved. V lost 4 bases and J 7 bases, leaving 14 bases between the germline ends. This CDR3 spans 15 amino acids. CDR1 is MNHNS, CDR2 SASEGT, per germline. CDR3 nucleotide sequence: TGTGCCAGCAGTGGAACCCTTTACGGAAATTCACCCCTCCACTTT. Translation gives CASSGTLYGNSPLHF.

This sequence joins TRBV20-1 and TRBJ2-7; D call uncertain. The CDR3 runs 11 residues. Looked up from germline, CDR1 is DFQATT and CDR2 is SNEGSKA (reference sequence). Trimming pared 0 bases from V and 7 bases from J, leaving 7 bases between. CDR3 sequence: CSARDDREQYF. In DNA, the CDR3 is TGCAGTGCTAGAGATGATAGAGAGCAGTACTTC.

This chain joins TRBV2 and TRBJ1-5, with unresolved D. CDR3 length equals 11 residues. From germline, CDR1 is SNHLY and CDR2 FYNNEI. V was shortened by 6 bases and J by 5 bases, with 5 bases between the two germline ends. CDR3 bases: TGTGCCAGCAGCCTCGATCAGCCCCAGCATTTT. Protein product: CASSLDQPQHF.

The CDR3 loop reads CASSGASGGSGNTIYF. For the CDR3, the DNA is TGTGCCAGCAGTGGGGCTAGCGGGGGCTCTGGAAACACCATATATTTT. V is TRBV6-1 and J is TRBJ1-3, with D possibly matching TRBD1 (5 bases). Per germline, CDR1 MNHNS and CDR2 SASEGT. Trimming took off 4 bases at V and 0 bases at J, with 13 bases between the two ends. This CDR3 region has 16 residues.

This clone was observed once. The chain recombines TRBV5-1 with TRBJ2-2, with D possibly matching TRBD2 (6 bases). Deletions cut 2 bases from V and 5 bases from J, with 16 bases between. This CDR3 has 16 amino acids. Germline loops: CDR1 SGHRS, CDR2 YFSETQ. DNA of the CDR3: TGCGCCAGCAGCTTTGGCGGATCCAGCGGGACCGGGGAGCTGTTTTTT. Protein sequence: CASSFGGSSGTGELFF.

The chain employs TRBV7-2 and TRBJ2-7; 7 positions match TRBD1. V trimming: 5 bases; J trimming: 3 bases; junction bases outside the gene matches: 10. The germline V gene has CDR1 SGHTA and CDR2 FQGNSA. The CDR3 is 15 amino acids. For the CDR3, the DNA is TGTGCCAGCAGCCCCTATAACAGGGGAAGCTACGAGCAGTACTTC. Translated, it gives CASSPYNRGSYEQYF.